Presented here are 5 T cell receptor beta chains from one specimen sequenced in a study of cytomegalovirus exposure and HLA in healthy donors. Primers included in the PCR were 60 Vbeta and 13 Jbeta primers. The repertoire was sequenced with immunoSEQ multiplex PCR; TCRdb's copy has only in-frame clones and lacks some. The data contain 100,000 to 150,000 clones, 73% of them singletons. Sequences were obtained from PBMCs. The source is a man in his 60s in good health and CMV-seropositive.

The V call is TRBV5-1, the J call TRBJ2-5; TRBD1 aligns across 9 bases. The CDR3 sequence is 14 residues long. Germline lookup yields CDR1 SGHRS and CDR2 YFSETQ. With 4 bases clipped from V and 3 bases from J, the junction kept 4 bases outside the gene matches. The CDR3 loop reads CASSVQGAEETQYF. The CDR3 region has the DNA TGCGCCAGCAGCGTACAGGGGGCCGAAGAGACCCAGTACTTC.

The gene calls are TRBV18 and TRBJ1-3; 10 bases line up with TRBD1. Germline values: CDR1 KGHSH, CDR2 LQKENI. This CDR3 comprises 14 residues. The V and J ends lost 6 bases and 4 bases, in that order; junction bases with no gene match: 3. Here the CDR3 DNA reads TGTGCCAGCTCGTCGGACAGGGGGGGAAACACCATATATTTT. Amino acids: CASSSDRGGNTIYF.

The chain's CDR3 is CASSWGAGVTYNEQFF. The CDR3 nucleotides are TGTGCCAGCAGCTGGGGAGCGGGGGTGACCTACAATGAGCAGTTCTTC. V and J are TRBV13 and TRBJ2-1, with 8 nucleotides matching TRBD2. Per germline, CDR1 PRHDT and CDR2 FYEKMQ (reference sequence). CDR3 size: 16 residues. Germline trimming cut 4 bases from V and 2 bases from J; bases unmatched to any gene: 7.

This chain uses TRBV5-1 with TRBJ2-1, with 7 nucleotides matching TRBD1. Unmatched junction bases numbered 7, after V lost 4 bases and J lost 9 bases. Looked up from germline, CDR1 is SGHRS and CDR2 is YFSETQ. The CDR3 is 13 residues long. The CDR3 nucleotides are TGCGCCAGCAGCCATCGGACAGGCCCTGAGCAGTTCTTC. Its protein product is CASSHRTGPEQFF.

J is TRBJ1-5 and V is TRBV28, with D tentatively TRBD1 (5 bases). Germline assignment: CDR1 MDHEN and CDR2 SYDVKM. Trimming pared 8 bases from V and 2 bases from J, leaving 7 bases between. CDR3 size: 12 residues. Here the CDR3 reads CASGAGNQPQHF. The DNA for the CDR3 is TGTGCCAGCGGGGCGGGCAATCAGCCCCAGCATTTT. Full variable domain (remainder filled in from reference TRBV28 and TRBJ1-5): DVKVTQSSRYLVKRTGEKVFLECVQDMDHENMFWYRQDPGLGLRLIYFSYDVKMKEKGDIPEGYSVSREKKERFSLILESASTNQTSMYLCASGAGNQPQHFGDGTRLSIL.